Listed here are 19 T cell receptor beta chains from one sample, sequenced in a study of shared clonotypes between healthy human individuals. Data came from immunoSEQ multiplex PCR; TCRdb stores just in-frame clones and leaves some out. The sample consists of 2 million to 2.5 million clones, approximately 93% of them appearing once. The sequenced sample consisted of naive CD4+ T cells from PBMCs. This sample's subset: CD45RA+ positively selected. These receptors all come from a young man in good health. Some clones in this sample may be carry-over from other donors' samples.

The genes are TRBV12-5 and TRBJ2-3, with 7 bases fitting TRBD1. With 4 bases clipped from V and 2 bases from J, the junction kept 3 bases outside the gene matches. In germline, CDR1 is LGHNT, CDR2 FRNRAP. This CDR3 is built from 14 residues. CDR3 in DNA: TGTGCTAGTGGTTCTGGGACAGCCACAGATACGCAGTATTTT. Translating gives CASGSGTATDTQYF.

V gene TRBV9 combines with J gene TRBJ2-4; maybe TRBD1 (7 bases). The germline V and J ends were trimmed by 2 bases and 7 bases, with 10 bases remaining between them. This CDR3 comprises 13 residues. Germline values: CDR1 SGDLS, CDR2 YYNGEE. The CDR3 protein is CASSVGGQNIQYF. Here the CDR3 DNA reads TGTGCCAGCAGCGTGGGGGGACAGAACATTCAGTACTTC.

V and J are TRBV6-5 and TRBJ1-4; 7 bases are shared with TRBD1. The germline V gene has CDR1 MNHEY and CDR2 SVGAGI. Germline trimming cut 6 bases from V and 6 bases from J; bases unmatched to any gene: 7. The CDR3 runs to 14 residues. Here the CDR3 reads CASRQGPTYEKLFF. CDR3 in DNA: TGTGCCAGCAGACAGGGGCCCACCTATGAAAAACTGTTTTTT.

This chain uses TRBV6-1 with TRBJ1-5, with 9 nucleotides matching TRBD1. The V and J ends lost 10 bases and 0 bases, in that order; junction bases with no gene match: 4. Per the germline V gene, CDR1 is MNHNS and CDR2 is SASEGT. CDR3 size: 14 residues. The CDR3 DNA follows: TGTGCCACCGAGGACAGGGGTAGCAATCAGCCCCAGCATTTT. Its protein is CATEDRGSNQPQHF.

In the case of this clone: Other DNA sequences in the sample encode the same CDR3. V gene TRBV5-1 combines with J gene TRBJ2-1, with 8 nucleotides matching TRBD2. Germline-derived CDR1 and CDR2 are SGHRS and YFSETQ. This CDR3 is 16 amino acids long. With 4 bases clipped from V and 4 bases from J, the junction kept 10 bases outside the gene matches. CDR3 amino acids: CASSLEGAGVYNEQFF. The CDR3 DNA sequence: TGCGCCAGCAGCCTCGAGGGAGCGGGAGTGTACAATGAGCAGTTCTTC.

The chain carries TRBV28 and TRBJ2-1, with unresolved D. Germline loops: CDR1 MDHEN, CDR2 SYDVKM. V gave up 5 bases and J gave up 9 bases, with 11 bases separating them. CDR3 length: 12 amino acids. CDR3 in amino acids: CASSGIVIEQFF. The CDR3 nucleotides read TGTGCCAGCAGTGGGATCGTCATTGAGCAGTTCTTC.

The genes are TRBV9 and TRBJ2-1, with unresolved D. Germline lookup yields CDR1 SGDLS and CDR2 YYNGEE. The CDR3 runs 12 residues. Deletions cut 3 bases from V and 6 bases from J, with 7 bases between. CDR3 nucleotide sequence: TGTGCCAGCAGCGACCGGGCCAATGAGCAGTTCTTC. Protein sequence: CASSDRANEQFF.

The rearrangement uses TRBV5-1 and TRBJ2-7; the match to TRBD1 covers 11 bases. The trim removed 5 bases at V and 4 bases at J, leaving 8 bases unmatched. The CDR3 covers 15 residues. Germline CDR1 SGHRS, CDR2 YFSETQ. The chain's CDR3 is CASSLRTGGVYEQYF. The CDR3 nucleotides are TGCGCCAGCAGTTTACGGACAGGGGGCGTTTACGAGCAGTACTTC. Complete variable domain (other parts from reference TRBV5-1 and TRBJ2-7): KAGVTQTPRYLIKTRGQQVTLSCSPISGHRSVSWYQQTPGQGLQFLFEYFSETQRNKGNFPGRFSGRQFSNSRSEMNVSTLELGDSALYLCASSLRTGGVYEQYFGPGTRLTVT.

CDR3 sequence reads: CASSGLQGDTQYF. The CDR3 DNA is TGTGCCAGCAGTGGGTTACAGGGAGATACGCAGTATTTT. V gene TRBV2 combines with J gene TRBJ2-3, with D tentatively TRBD1 (6 bases). V gave up 4 bases and J gave up 5 bases, with 10 bases separating them. Germline assignment: CDR1 SNHLY and CDR2 FYNNEI. This CDR3 spans 13 amino acids.

This chain connects TRBV4-3 to TRBJ2-2; D is unresolved. Germline V gene lookup returns CDR1 LGHNA and CDR2 YSLEER. Trimming cost V 0 bases and J 7 bases, with 3 bases left between them. CDR3 length equals 12 residues. The CDR3 here is CASSQEHGELFF. CDR3 nucleotide sequence: TGCGCCAGCAGCCAAGAACACGGGGAGCTGTTTTTT.

CDR3 loop: CASRVIAGGRRYGYTF. The CDR3 region has the DNA TGCGCCAGCAGGGTTATTGCAGGGGGTCGGAGGTATGGCTACACCTTC. The chain has TRBV4-1 and TRBJ1-2, with 7 bases fitting TRBD1. V gave up 6 bases and J gave up 5 bases; unmatched junction bases: 15. Per the germline V gene, CDR1 is MGHRA and CDR2 is YSYEKL. The CDR3 length is 16 residues.

V is TRBV5-4 and J is TRBJ1-1; no firm D call. Germline CDR1 is SGHNT and CDR2 is YYREEE (reference sequence). With 0 bases removed from V and 1 base from J, the gap between germline ends came to 13 bases. The CDR3 is 16 residues long. Written as DNA, the CDR3 is TGTGCCAGCAGCTTGGGTGGAATTTGGGCGAACACTGAAGCTTTCTTT. Translating it yields CASSLGGIWANTEAFF.

The CDR3 spells CASSELSGTEAFF. CDR3 DNA: TGCGCCAGCAGTGAGTTATCGGGCACTGAAGCTTTCTTT. The rearrangement links TRBV10-1 to TRBJ1-1; D call uncertain. This CDR3 region has 13 residues. Germline V gives CDR1 WNHNN, CDR2 SYGVQD (reference sequence). V dropped 1 base and J dropped 4 bases, with 7 bases sitting between them.

To note about this clone: This sample includes further DNA sequences coding for the same CDR3. The V call is TRBV5-1, the J call TRBJ2-1; possible D gene TRBD2, 6 bases. The length of the CDR3 is 15 residues. The V gene's germline CDR1 is SGHRS and CDR2 YFSETQ. V was trimmed by 2 bases and J by 4 bases, leaving 13 bases between them. The CDR3 DNA sequence: TGCGCCAGCAGCTTCCGGCGGGGAGAGTACAATGAGCAGTTCTTC. Its translation: CASSFRRGEYNEQFF.

This rearrangement joins TRBV28 to TRBJ1-2, with D possibly matching TRBD1 (6 bases). The CDR3 sequence is 14 residues long. The germline gives CDR1 MDHEN, CDR2 SYDVKM. V was clipped by 6 bases and J by 8 bases, with 19 bases between them. CDR3 protein: CASRPQQGWGGYTF. In nucleotides, the CDR3 is TGTGCCAGCAGGCCCCAACAGGGATGGGGCGGCTACACCTTC.

The chain carries TRBV10-3 and TRBJ1-1; D is ambiguous. CDR3 length: 14 amino acids. The V end lost 2 bases, the J end lost 3 bases, and 10 bases lay between the germline ends. Germline lookup yields CDR1 ENHRY and CDR2 SYGVKD. The CDR3 DNA follows: TGTGCCATCAGTGAGAGACTTGCGTACACTGAAGCTTTCTTT. This gives the protein CAISERLAYTEAFF.

The rearrangement joins TRBV27 to TRBJ2-2, with unresolved D. This CDR3 is built from 15 residues. CDR1 is MNHEY and CDR2 is SMNVEV in the germline V gene (reference sequence). Trimming pared 0 bases from V and 4 bases from J, leaving 9 bases between. Written as DNA, the CDR3 is TGTGCCAGCAGTTTATCGATTGTGGCCACCGGGGAGCTGTTTTTT. Its protein product is CASSLSIVATGELFF.

CDR3 DNA sequence: TGTGCCAGCAGCGGAGGTGGGCCGGGGACTGAAGCTTTCTTT. It translates to CASSGGGPGTEAFF. The rearrangement uses TRBV28 and TRBJ1-1; D gene ambiguous. Germline V gene data show CDR1 as MDHEN and CDR2 as SYDVKM. This CDR3 contains 14 residues. V gave up 6 bases and J gave up 5 bases, with 16 bases separating them.

The chain couples TRBV10-3 to TRBJ2-3, with 8 bases that match TRBD2. Per germline, CDR1 ENHRY and CDR2 SYGVKD. V lost 2 bases to trimming and J lost 4 bases; unmatched junction nucleotides: 8. The CDR3 is 16 residues long. The CDR3 region is CAISEPFSGSADTQYF. The CDR3 DNA sequence: TGTGCCATCAGTGAGCCATTCAGCGGGAGCGCAGATACGCAGTATTTT.